Presented here are 22 T cell receptor beta chains from one specimen sequenced in a study of tumor-infiltrating lymphocytes in primary liver carcinoma. Reverse transcription of around 500 ng total RNA with a constant-region primer produced TCR beta cDNA. Three nested multiplex PCR rounds, a slightly modified ARM-PCR, produced the libraries for TCR beta. TRBV1-TRBV30 forward primers paired with a C-beta reverse primer were used in the first two PCR rounds, which ran approximately 11 cycles each. TCRdb re-derived calls from the multiplex PCR reads in MiXCR, one entry per CDR3 protein. The sample has 45,000 to 55,000 distinct CDR3 sequences, less than 75% seen once. Scientists recovered RNA and DNA together from roughly 20-30 mg of unsorted bulk tissue. The sequencing sample was made of liver tumor tissue from sampling region 5. Subset of the sample: tumor region T5, tumor centre. Every receptor here comes from a man aged 35 to 55 with primary liver carcinoma and hepatitis B virus infection.

This clonotype has a single count. The chain combines TRBV4-2 with TRBJ1-2; a weak D match, TRBD1 (5 bases). Germline-derived CDR1 and CDR2 are LGHNA and YNFKEQ. This CDR3 region has 15 residues. Between the trimmed V and J ends, which lost 0 bases and 8 bases, there was a span of 16 bases. The DNA for the CDR3 is TGTGCCAGCAGCCAAGATTGGGGCAGGGCGAAGGGCTACACCTTC. Residues: CASSQDWGRAKGYTF.

On this clonotype itself: At one of its ends the junction is not consistent with the germline gene, which may arise from a read error. This rearrangement joins TRBV5-6 to TRBJ2-3; D unclear. The CDR3 is 15 residues long. CDR1 is SGHDT, CDR2 YYEEEE, per germline. For the CDR3, the DNA is TGCGCCAGCATCTTGGATCCCGGTAATACAGATACGCAGTATTTT. It translates to CASILDPGNTDTQYF.

Of note for this clonotype: One end of the junction varies from germline; a read error may be responsible. The chain is built from TRBV7-8 and TRBJ2-3; D unclear. Germline CDR1 is SGHVS and CDR2 is FQNEAQ. The CDR3 spans 15 residues. The CDR3: CASSPTIQSTDTQYF. CDR3 in DNA: TGTGCAAGCAGCCCGACAATCCAAAGCACAGATACGCAGTATTTT.

This clonotype was observed many times. Here the CDR3 DNA reads TGTGCCAGCAGTCTACAAGCGGGTGCCTACGAGCAGTACTTC. This translates into CASSLQAGAYEQYF. The chain uses TRBV28 and TRBJ2-7; D is possibly TRBD2 (6 bases). Trimming took 5 bases from V and 2 from J, leaving 13 bases between them. CDR1 and CDR2 (germline): MDHEN, SYDVKM. The CDR3 runs 14 residues.

This clonotype is classed as medium-sized (0.01 to 0.1%). This chain uses TRBV5-4 with TRBJ1-1, with 7 bases matching TRBD1. The V segment lost 2 bases and the J segment 1 base; nucleotides outside the gene matches: 8. This CDR3 is 16 amino acids long. The germline V gene has CDR1 SGHNT and CDR2 YYREEE (reference sequence). CDR3 sequence: CASSFGAGTANTEAFF. CDR3 nucleotides: TGTGCCAGCAGCTTTGGGGCCGGGACAGCGAACACTGAAGCTTTCTTT. The whole variable domain, remainder taken from reference TRBV5-4 and TRBJ1-1, is ETGVTQSPTHLIKTRGQQVTLRCSSQSGHNTVSWYQQALGQGPQFIFQYYREEENGRGNFPPRFSGLQFPNYSSELNVNALELDDSALYLCASSFGAGTANTEAFFGQGTRLTVV.

This clonotype was picked up many times. The genes are TRBV19 and TRBJ2-5; TRBD1 aligns across 7 bases. The V segment lost 10 bases and the J segment 5 bases; nucleotides outside the gene matches: 7. Germline values: CDR1 LNHDA, CDR2 SQIVND (reference sequence). The length of the CDR3 is 12 residues. The CDR3 sequence: CATRDSRETQYF. As DNA, the CDR3 is TGTGCCACGAGGGACAGCCGGGAGACCCAGTACTTC. The entire variable domain, with the rest obtained from reference TRBV19 and TRBJ2-5, is as follows: DGGITQSPKYLFRKEGQNVTLSCEQNLNHDAMYWYRQDPGQGLRLIYYSQIVNDFQKGDIAEGYSVSREKKESFPLTVTSAQKNPTAFYLCATRDSRETQYFGPGTRLLVL.

This clonotype appeared once. The V gene is TRBV12-3 or TRBV12-4, the J gene TRBJ2-3; TRBD2 matches 7 bases. V lost 7 bases and J lost 4; bases outside the gene matches: 23. The CDR3 runs 19 residues. The CDR3 is CASNWGLAGVVPSADTQYF. DNA for the CDR3: TGTGCCAGCAATTGGGGACTGGCGGGAGTTGTCCCCTCCGCAGATACGCAGTATTTT.

In the case of this clonotype: Without the conserved terminal phenylalanine or tryptophan, this CDR3 likely stems from a read error. The rearrangement links TRBV29-1 to TRBJ2-6; weak D call: TRBD1 (6 bases). The germline V gene encodes CDR1 SQVTM and CDR2 ANQGSEA. The V end was cut by 4 bases, the J end by 3 bases, with 10 bases between. The CDR3 is 14 residues long. For the CDR3, the DNA is TGCAGCGTTGCTACAGGGATTGGGGCCAACGTCCTGACTTAC. Its translation is CSVATGIGANVLTY.

This sequence joins TRBV29-1 and TRBJ2-5; 8 bases fit TRBD2. Germline V gene sequence: CDR1 SQVTM, CDR2 ANQGSEA. CDR3 size: 14 residues. J lost 5 bases, V lost 6 bases, and 11 bases had no gene match. The CDR3 here is CSVTPGGILETQYF. Written as DNA, the CDR3 is TGCAGCGTGACCCCGGGAGGGATTCTGGAGACCCAGTACTTC.

The V gene is TRBV11-2, the J gene TRBJ2-3, with 9 bases that match TRBD2. CDR3 length equals 16 residues. The V segment lost 10 bases and the J segment 1 base; nucleotides outside the gene matches: 12. Germline V lookup: CDR1 SGHAT, CDR2 FQNNGV. CDR3 in DNA: TGTGCCAAGAGCCCCCTGACTAGCGGCTGCACAGATACGCAGTATTTT. This codes for CAKSPLTSGCTDTQYF.

About this clonotype: A much bigger clone sits one base away, suggesting this may be a read error. The gene calls are TRBV7-9 and TRBJ1-1, with a weak D call TRBD1 (5 bases). The V gene lost 4 bases and the J gene lost 2 bases, with 20 bases spanning the gap. The V gene's germline CDR1 is SEHNR and CDR2 FQNEAQ (reference sequence). The CDR3 is made up of 17 amino acids. The CDR3: CASSSPKKDRQNTEAFF. CDR3 DNA sequence: TGTGCCAGCAGCTCCCCCAAAAAAGACAGACAAAACACTGAAGCTTTCTTT.

This clonotype turned up a few times. A much larger clonotype is one base distant, so this may be a read error. The chain carries TRBV6-1 and TRBJ2-2; 7 bases are a match to TRBD2. With 7 bases clipped from V and 6 bases from J, the junction kept 11 bases outside the gene matches. Germline values: CDR1 MNHNS, CDR2 SASEGT. The CDR3 loop spans 15 amino acids. DNA for the CDR3: TGTGCCAGCAATTCCCACCGGCGGGAGTCCGGGGAGCTGTTTTTT. It codes for CASNSHRRESGELFF.

V usage is TRBV2 and J usage is TRBJ2-3, with TRBD1 as a possible D gene (6 bases). This CDR3 comprises 17 residues. V lost 0 bases, J lost 8 bases, and 21 bases lay in between. The germline gives CDR1 SNHLY, CDR2 FYNNEI. The CDR3 sequence is CASSEALQGTTGATQYF. The CDR3 DNA follows: TGTGCCAGCAGTGAAGCCCTGCAGGGGACCACAGGAGCTACGCAGTATTTT.

This clonotype was counted once. One end of the junction fails to match germline, which may point to a read error. The chain carries TRBV11-2 and TRBJ2-3; D ambiguous. CDR3 size: 14 residues. The V gene's germline CDR1 is SGHAT and CDR2 FQNNGV. The CDR3 region has the DNA TGTGCCAGCAGCTCTCGGAACAGCACAGATACACAGTATTTT. It is translated as CASSSRNSTDTQYF.

Concerning this clonotype: As the CDR3 is not closed by the conserved phenylalanine or tryptophan, this likely results from a read error. It is unclear where the CDR3 begins or ends on the DNA, so no DNA is shown, and the CDR3 is as TCRdb lists it. The V gene is TRBV11-2, the J gene TRBJ1-2; TRBD1, the table's D call, was not compared with the DNA. The CDR3 is 14 amino acids in total, end residues counted. Germline V gene sequence: CDR1 SGHAT, CDR2 FQNNGV. CDR3 amino acids: CASRERDTTYGYTL.

As concerns this clonotype: The conserved phenylalanine or tryptophan is not found at the CDR3 terminus, so this likely reflects a read error. This chain uses TRBV4-1 with TRBJ2-3; D is unclear. The germline V gene encodes CDR1 MGHRA and CDR2 YSYEKL. The CDR3 consists of 15 residues. Trimming stripped 0 bases from V and 0 bases from J, with 7 bases between. CDR3 in amino acids: CASSQEPSSTDTQYS. CDR3 nucleotides: TGCGCCAGCAGCCAAGAGCCTAGTAGCACAGATACGCAGTATTCT.

A few counts support this clonotype. This chain connects TRBV7-2 to TRBJ2-3; 7 bases line up with TRBD2. CDR3 length: 14 residues. The germline V gene has CDR1 SGHTA and CDR2 FQGNSA. Unmatched junction bases numbered 1, after V lost 0 bases and J lost 4 bases. For the CDR3, the DNA is TGTGCCAGCAGCTTAGCGGGAGGGGCAGATACGCAGTATTTT. As protein: CASSLAGGADTQYF. The full variable domain, completed using reference TRBV7-2 and TRBJ2-3, is GAGVSQSPSNKVTEKGKDVELRCDPISGHTALYWYRQSLGQGLEFLIYFQGNSAPDKSGLPSDRFSAERTGGSVSTLTIQRTQQEDSAVYLCASSLAGGADTQYFGPGTRLTVL.

As regards this clonotype: A junction end diverges from the germline sequence, so it may reflect a read error. The V and J genes are TRBV5-4 and TRBJ1-2; D is undetermined. Germline lookup yields CDR1 SGHNT and CDR2 YYREEE (reference sequence). The CDR3 has 13 residues. The CDR3 region has the DNA TGTGCTAGCAGCGTGGGCCGCTACTATGGCTACACCTTC. It translates to CASSVGRYYGYTF.

With regard to this clonotype: A read error may produce the germline difference seen at one junction end. The V call is TRBV10-3, the J call TRBJ2-3; 11 bases map to TRBD1. From germline, CDR1 is ENHRY and CDR2 SYGVKD. The CDR3 is 14 residues long. CDR3 residues: CAISLDRGPDTQYF. The CDR3 DNA reads TGTGCCATCAGCTTGGACAGGGGGCCAGATACGCAATATTTT.

A word on this clonotype: The conserved closing phenylalanine or tryptophan is absent in this CDR3, likely reflecting a read error. The genes are TRBV28 and TRBJ2-3; 7 bases are shared with TRBD2. The CDR3 loop spans 18 amino acids. The junction had 17 bases not matched to a gene; V was cut back by 5 bases and J by 3 bases. Germline-derived CDR1 and CDR2 are MDHEN and SYDVKM. CDR3 sequence: CASSQWAGEALSTDTQYL. The CDR3 DNA is TGTGCCAGCAGTCAATGGGCGGGAGAGGCCCTGAGTACAGATACGCAGTATCTT.

The gene calls are TRBV29-1 and TRBJ2-1; 10 nucleotides line up with TRBD1. The V segment lost 7 bases and the J segment 8 bases; nucleotides outside the gene matches: 11. The CDR3 length is 14 residues. Germline CDR1 SQVTM, CDR2 ANQGSEA. The CDR3 bases are TGCAGCGGATTGCCGGGACAGGGGATTTATGAGCAGTTCTTC. It codes for CSGLPGQGIYEQFF.

In this sample, this clonotype turned up a few times. The J gene is TRBJ1-3, the V gene TRBV11-2, with 8 bases lining up with TRBD1. The germline CDR1 and CDR2 sequences are SGHAT and FQNNGV. V dropped 7 bases and J dropped 2; count of bases not matched to a gene: 7. This CDR3 contains 15 residues. This chain's CDR3 is CASIGQGSPGNTIYF. The CDR3 DNA is TGTGCCAGCATCGGACAGGGCAGTCCTGGAAACACCATATATTTT.